The rows below give T cell receptor beta chains drawn from one sample of a study of T cells in Graves' hyperthyroidism and ophthalmopathy. One entry per CDR3 protein, called by TCRdb with MiXCR from the multiplex PCR reads. This table has more than 550,000 distinct CDR3 sequences, 45% appearing once. Sequencing input: peripheral blood or thyroid tissue (not recorded which). These receptor sequences come from an adult man with Graves' disease, either hyperthyroidism or ophthalmopathy (not recorded which). Each CDR3 is given with its conserved first and last residue. Fields, in order: clone size, J gene, D gene, V gene, CDR3 protein, CDR3 DNA. D genes are given only for firm matches. Not all rows give a size; the values are once, few, many and, for expanded clones, a class.

clone size: NA
J gene: TRBJ1-2
D gene: NA
V gene: TRBV25-1
CDR3 protein: CASSDEGDYGYTF
CDR3 DNA: TGTGCCAGCAGCGATGAAGGGGACTATGGCTACACCTTC

clone size: many
J gene: TRBJ2-7
D gene: NA
V gene: TRBV20-1
CDR3 protein: CSARVPGTSYEQYF
CDR3 DNA: TGCAGTGCTAGAGTACCCGGGACCTCCTACGAGCAGTACTTC

clone size: many
J gene: TRBJ2-7
D gene: NA
V gene: TRBV25-1
CDR3 protein: CASSVTGTYEQYF
CDR3 DNA: TGTGCCAGCAGTGTTACGGGTACCTACGAGCAGTACTTC

clone size: many
J gene: TRBJ1-6
D gene: NA
V gene: TRBV11-2
CDR3 protein: CASSLRDTVIGSPLHF
CDR3 DNA: TGTGCCAGCAGCTTAAGGGACACTGTTATAGGATCACCCCTCCACTTT

clone size: NA
J gene: TRBJ2-5
D gene: TRBD2
V gene: TRBV20-1
CDR3 protein: CSARDFRAGAPYETQYF
CDR3 DNA: TGCAGTGCTAGAGATTTCAGGGCGGGAGCTCCCTACGAGACCCAGTACTTC

clone size: NA
J gene: TRBJ1-2
D gene: NA
V gene: TRBV20-1
CDR3 protein: CSARDRSNYGYTF
CDR3 DNA: TGCAGTGCTAGAGATCGCAGCAACTATGGCTACACCTTC

clone size: NA
J gene: TRBJ2-5
D gene: TRBD2
V gene: TRBV29-1
CDR3 protein: CSVEGLAGGTFRETQYF
CDR3 DNA: TGCAGCGTCGAGGGGCTAGCGGGAGGTACCTTCCGGGAGACCCAGTACTTC

clone size: NA
J gene: TRBJ2-7
D gene: TRBD1
V gene: TRBV10-3
CDR3 protein: CAIRTGQGSSYEQYF
CDR3 DNA: TGTGCCATCAGAACCGGACAGGGGAGCTCCTACGAGCAGTACTTC

clone size: NA
J gene: TRBJ1-2
D gene: NA
V gene: TRBV6-1
CDR3 protein: CASSESTGNYGYTF
CDR3 DNA: TGTGCCAGCAGTGAATCCACAGGGAACTATGGCTACACCTTC

clone size: NA
J gene: TRBJ1-1
D gene: NA
V gene: TRBV20-1
CDR3 protein: CSAQQAGVGTEAFF
CDR3 DNA: TGCAGTGCTCAACAGGCGGGGGTTGGCACTGAAGCTTTCTTT

clone size: many
J gene: TRBJ2-7
D gene: TRBD2
V gene: TRBV7-2
CDR3 protein: CASSRRLAGGDEQYF
CDR3 DNA: TGTGCCAGCAGCCGTCGACTAGCGGGTGGGGACGAGCAGTACTTC

clone size: many
J gene: TRBJ1-1
D gene: NA
V gene: TRBV2
CDR3 protein: CASKWGNTEAFF
CDR3 DNA: TGTGCCAGCAAATGGGGGAACACTGAAGCTTTCTTT

clone size: many
J gene: TRBJ2-7
D gene: TRBD1
V gene: TRBV7-9
CDR3 protein: CASLRGTGTYEQYF
CDR3 DNA: TGTGCCAGCCTGCGCGGGACAGGGACCTACGAGCAGTACTTC

clone size: few
J gene: TRBJ2-7
D gene: NA
V gene: TRBV7-9
CDR3 protein: CASSLAGF
CDR3 DNA: TGTGCCAGCAGCTTAGCAGGGTTC

clone size: NA
J gene: TRBJ1-1
D gene: NA
V gene: TRBV24-1
CDR3 protein: CATSDARDPGQAFF
CDR3 DNA: TGTGCCACCAGTGATGCCCGGGACCCCGGACAAGCTTTCTTT

clone size: many
J gene: TRBJ2-7
D gene: TRBD1
V gene: TRBV12-3/TRBV12-4
CDR3 protein: CASSPRQGGYEQYF
CDR3 DNA: TGTGCCAGCAGTCCCCGACAGGGTGGCTACGAGCAGTACTTC

clone size: NA
J gene: TRBJ1-3
D gene: NA
V gene: TRBV20-1
CDR3 protein: CSARSPLEFLNTIYF
CDR3 DNA: TGCAGTGCTAGGTCACCACTAGAATTCTTGAACACCATATATTTT

clone size: NA
J gene: TRBJ2-2
D gene: NA
V gene: TRBV9
CDR3 protein: CASSEVVGELFF
CDR3 DNA: TGTGCCAGCAGCGAGGTAGTCGGGGAGCTGTTTTTT

clone size: NA
J gene: TRBJ1-5
D gene: NA
V gene: TRBV7-9
CDR3 protein: CASSHWPNNQPQHF
CDR3 DNA: TGTGCCAGCAGCCACTGGCCAAACAATCAGCCCCAGCATTTT

clone size: many
J gene: TRBJ1-2
D gene: NA
V gene: TRBV12-3/TRBV12-4
CDR3 protein: CASSFHGVGYTF
CDR3 DNA: TGTGCCAGCAGTTTCCACGGGGTTGGCTACACCTTC

clone size: NA
J gene: TRBJ2-7
D gene: NA
V gene: TRBV11-2
CDR3 protein: CASSLGPDYEQYF
CDR3 DNA: TGTGCCAGCAGCCTTGGGCCCGACTACGAGCAGTACTTC